This TCR beta chain was sequenced during a study of neurological immune-mediated disorders. For the study at large: Disease course was recorded as relapsing-remitting for about 31 and secondary progressive for about 8.5% of the 34 multiple sclerosis patients.

On this clonotype itself: Its antigen is unknown.

Overall study findings and caveats: Expanded clones shared no identical CDR3 amino acid sequences across subjects, which suggested private TCR-beta repertoires in all groups. Neither clinical nor MRI features were associated with the multiple sclerosis repertoire cluster.

The CDR3 is 14 residues long. V lost 2 bases and J lost 3, with 9 bases in between. The germline gives CDR1 MNHEY, CDR2 SVGAGI. Each sequencing run yielded over 190 million TCR-beta sequences from 15-18 subjects. One entry per CDR3 protein results from TCRdb running MiXCR on the 5' RACE reads. The sample consists of 45,000 to 65,000 distinct CDR3 sequences, 4% to 5.5% of them appearing once. The gene calls are TRBV6-5 and TRBJ2-3; D possibly uses TRBD1 or TRBD2 (6 bases each). The sequencing sample was made of PBMCs. This clonotype was obtained from a man in his fifties with multiple sclerosis. The CDR3: CASSYGGGTDTQYF. The DNA of the CDR3 is TGTGCCAGCAGTTACGGAGGGGGGACAGATACGCAGTATTTT.